The 9 T cell receptor beta chains listed next were all sequenced from one sample in a study of T cells after yellow fever vaccination. TCRdb passed the 5' RACE reads through MiXCR, listing each CDR3 protein once. The data contain about 550,000 distinct CDR3 sequences, 15% to 20% of them singletons. The sample here was PBMCs, taken 15 days after the yellow fever booster vaccination. The receptors originated from a man between 25 and 39 years old who received the YFV17D yellow fever vaccine.

This clonotype showed up just a few times. The chain links TRBV7-8 to TRBJ2-3; D is possibly TRBD2 (6 bases). The ends were cut back, 4 bases at V and 0 bases at J, with 11 bases in the middle. Germline CDR1 reads SGHVS; CDR2 reads FQNEAQ. There are 15 residues in the CDR3. The CDR3 protein is CASSSEGSSTDTQYF. The CDR3 DNA reads as TGTGCCAGCAGCTCGGAGGGATCTAGCACAGATACGCAGTATTTT.

This clonotype was counted ten times or more. The chain uses TRBV15 and TRBJ2-7; weak D call: TRBD1 (5 bases). The CDR3 is 16 residues long. Per germline, CDR1 LNHNV and CDR2 YYDKDF (reference sequence). Trimming took off 0 bases at V and 3 bases at J, with 15 bases between the two ends. In DNA form, the CDR3 reads TGTGCCACCAGCAGAGATCAGGGCTTACTATACTACGAGCAGTACTTC. This encodes CATSRDQGLLYYEQYF.

This chain uses TRBV5-1 with TRBJ2-2; 9 bases map to TRBD2. This CDR3 region has 17 residues. With 4 bases clipped from V and 0 bases from J, the junction kept 7 bases outside the gene matches. Germline V CDR1 and CDR2: SGHRS, YFSETQ. CDR3 sequence: CASSQLAGGPNTGELFF. The CDR3 coding sequence is TGCGCCAGCAGCCAGCTGGCGGGAGGGCCGAACACCGGGGAGCTGTTTTTT.

This chain uses TRBV23-1 with TRBJ2-5; 12 bases line up with TRBD2. TRBV23-1 is annotated as an ORF whose role is uncertain. The V and J ends lost 9 bases and 5 bases, in that order; junction bases with no gene match: 7. There are 14 residues in the CDR3. CDR3 region: CARSTSGSCETQYF. The DNA for the CDR3 is TGCGCCAGGTCGACTAGCGGGAGTTGTGAGACCCAGTACTTC.

The chain joins TRBV2 to TRBJ2-7, with 14 bases that match TRBD2. This CDR3 is built from 14 residues. Trimming took 6 bases from V and 4 from J; bases not matched to a gene: 2. Per the germline V gene, CDR1 is SNHLY and CDR2 is FYNNEI. The CDR3 nucleotides are TGTGCCAGCAGGGGGACTAGCGGGAGTTACGAGCAGTACTTC. It encodes CASRGTSGSYEQYF. Full variable domain (rest looked up from reference TRBV2 and TRBJ2-7): EPEVTQTPSHQVTQMGQEVILRCVPISNHLYFYWYRQILGQKVEFLVSFYNNEISEKSEIFDDQFSVERPDGSNFTLKIRSTKLEDSAMYFCASRGTSGSYEQYFGPGTRLTVT.

This clonotype has only a few counts. This chain joins TRBV7-9 and TRBJ2-3; 8 bases align to TRBD2. The length of the CDR3 is 15 residues. Germline assignment: CDR1 SEHNR and CDR2 FQNEAQ (reference sequence). J lost 5 bases, V lost 5 bases, and 9 bases had no gene match. The CDR3 DNA follows: TGTGCCAGCAGCCCAGCGGGAGAGGATGGAGATACGCAGTATTTT. It specifies CASSPAGEDGDTQYF.

The V gene is TRBV20-1, the J gene TRBJ1-5, with no clear D. The germline V gene encodes CDR1 DFQATT and CDR2 SNEGSKA (reference sequence). The CDR3 spans 14 residues. With 0 bases removed from V and 7 bases from J, the gap between germline ends came to 13 bases. CDR3 nucleotide sequence: TGCAGTGCTAGAGAGACGGGCTTCGGGCAGCCCCAGCATTTT. As protein: CSARETGFGQPQHF.

The chain uses TRBV4-3 and TRBJ2-3; 11 bases are a match to TRBD2. The CDR3 extends over 19 amino acids. Germline V gene lookup returns CDR1 LGHNA and CDR2 YSLEER. The V segment lost 0 bases and the J segment 4 bases; nucleotides outside the gene matches: 12. CDR3 nucleotide sequence: TGCGCCAGCAGCCAAGATCTAAGTAGCGGGAGGGCCGGGGCAGATACGCAGTATTTT. As protein: CASSQDLSSGRAGADTQYF.

This clonotype was detected only a few times. The chain employs TRBV7-2 and TRBJ2-7, with D perhaps TRBD2 (6 bases). Germline CDR1 SGHTA, CDR2 FQGNSA. The length of the CDR3 is 17 residues. V was trimmed by 6 bases and J by 2 bases, leaving 23 bases between them. The CDR3 spells CASRQTLSGRGPYEQYF. CDR3 DNA: TGTGCCAGCAGGCAGACGCTAAGCGGGCGAGGGCCCTACGAGCAGTACTTC. The variable domain in full, with the rest retrieved from reference TRBV7-2 and TRBJ2-7, is GAGVSQSPSNKVTEKGKDVELRCDPISGHTALYWYRQSLGQGLEFLIYFQGNSAPDKSGLPSDRFSAERTGGSVSTLTIQRTQQEDSAVYLCASRQTLSGRGPYEQYFGPGTRLTVT.